Shown below are 20 T cell receptor beta chains from a single sample sequenced in a study of identical twins. TCRdb fed the 5' RACE reads into MiXCR, producing one record per CDR3 protein. The table includes 150,000 or so distinct CDR3 sequences, under 4.5% detected once. The sequenced sample consisted of memory T cells sorted from blood. The receptor source for this set is a man younger than 30 in good health.

This clonotype was observed many times. The chain combines TRBV6-6 with TRBJ2-1; D is unresolved. The V and J ends lost 6 bases and 9 bases respectively, with 12 bases between them. The CDR3 runs 12 residues. CDR1 and CDR2 from the germline V gene are MNHNY and SVGAGI (reference sequence). The CDR3 spells CASSYPGPEQFF. The CDR3 bases are TGTGCCAGCAGCTATCCCGGCCCTGAGCAGTTCTTC.

This clonotype was seen at least ten times. J is TRBJ2-7 and V is TRBV2; 7 bases map to TRBD1. The CDR3 is 14 amino acids. CDR1 and CDR2 from the germline V gene are SNHLY and FYNNEI. The trim removed 6 bases at V and 6 bases at J, leaving 11 bases unmatched. The CDR3 loop reads CASRRTGSRGEQYV. The DNA of the CDR3 is TGTGCCAGCAGAAGGACAGGCAGCCGCGGCGAGCAGTACGTC.

By sample fraction, this clonotype is medium-sized. The chain couples TRBV10-3 to TRBJ2-5; TRBD1 matches 9 bases. Per germline, CDR1 ENHRY and CDR2 SYGVKD. The CDR3 is made up of 14 amino acids. Unmatched junction bases numbered 8, after V lost 5 bases and J lost 7 bases. The CDR3 DNA is TGTGCCATCAGTACCGCCGACAGGGGGGGGACCCAGTACTTC. Translating gives CAISTADRGGTQYF.

This clonotype was picked up many times. This chain uses TRBV15 with TRBJ2-1; 8 bases are shared with TRBD1. The CDR3 totals 15 residues. J lost 9 bases, V lost 0 bases, and 7 bases had no gene match. The germline CDR1 and CDR2 sequences are LNHNV and YYDKDF (reference sequence). The CDR3: CATSREAQGVVEQFF. CDR3 DNA sequence: TGTGCCACCAGCAGAGAGGCACAGGGGGTGGTTGAGCAGTTCTTC.

V gene TRBV14 combines with J gene TRBJ2-1, with 12 bases lining up with TRBD2. The CDR3 covers 16 residues. J was trimmed by 8 bases and V by 5 bases; bases with no gene match: 10. Germline CDR1 SGHDN, CDR2 FVKESK. The CDR3 protein is CASSTLAGGPSHEQFF. The CDR3 DNA is TGTGCCAGCAGCACCCTAGCGGGAGGGCCGAGCCATGAGCAGTTCTTC.

This clonotype was counted only a few times. The chain joins TRBV5-1 to TRBJ2-5; the D is unclear. Trimming removed 4 bases from V and 8 bases from J, with 18 bases in between. Germline CDR1 and CDR2: SGHRS and YFSETQ. The CDR3 sequence is 14 residues long. In nucleotides, the CDR3 is TGCGCCAGCAGCCAAACAGTAGCCCCTGGTACCCAGTACTTC. As protein: CASSQTVAPGTQYF.

This clonotype occurred a few times. The chain is built from TRBV18 and TRBJ2-7; TRBD1 matches at 8 bases. The germline CDR1 and CDR2 sequences are KGHSH and LQKENI. After removal of 5 bases from V and 5 bases from J, the junction contained 5 bases not matched to a gene. The CDR3 sequence is 13 residues long. CDR3 coding DNA: TGTGCCAGCTCATGGACAGGGTCCAACGAGCAGTACGTC. The encoded protein is CASSWTGSNEQYV.

This clonotype was seen ten or more times. The chain combines TRBV4-2 with TRBJ2-1, with no clear D. Germline CDR1 LGHNA, CDR2 YNFKEQ. The CDR3 runs to 17 residues. Trimming shortened V by 0 bases and J by 2 bases, and 14 bases separated the two germline ends. CDR3 amino acids: CASSQEGYSATYNEQFF. The CDR3 region has the DNA TGTGCCAGCAGCCAAGAAGGCTACTCCGCCACCTACAATGAGCAGTTCTTC.

There are many counts of this clonotype. The chain carries TRBV5-1 and TRBJ2-1, with D tentatively TRBD1 or TRBD2 (6 bases each). The CDR3 runs to 12 residues. The V end lost 4 bases, the J end lost 8 bases, and 10 bases lay between the germline ends. Per germline, CDR1 SGHRS and CDR2 YFSETQ. Here the CDR3 DNA reads TGCGCCAGCAGCCCGGGGGCTGATGAGCAGTTCTTC. As protein: CASSPGADEQFF.

This clonotype was counted many times. The J gene is TRBJ1-5, the V gene TRBV12-3 or TRBV12-4, with 9 bases identical to TRBD1. There are 16 residues in the CDR3. J lost 5 bases, V lost 3 bases, and 8 bases had no gene match. CDR3 coding DNA: TGTGCCAGCAGTTTTGCGGGACAGGGATGGGATCAGCCCCAGCATTTT. Translating it yields CASSFAGQGWDQPQHF.

This clonotype was seen at least ten times. V and J are TRBV5-1 and TRBJ2-3, with 8 bases identical to TRBD1. J gave up 4 bases and V 0 bases, and 4 bases lay outside the gene matches. CDR3 size: 15 residues. CDR1 SGHRS and CDR2 YFSETQ come from the germline V gene. CDR3 residues: CASSLARGLADTQYF. DNA for the CDR3: TGCGCCAGCAGCTTGGCCAGGGGGCTCGCAGATACGCAGTATTTT.

This clonotype was found many times. The V and J genes are TRBV29-1 and TRBJ2-1; 7 bases align to TRBD2. The CDR3 contains 14 residues. The germline gives CDR1 SQVTM, CDR2 ANQGSEA. J gave up 9 bases and V 7 bases, and 15 bases lay outside the gene matches. The CDR3 loop reads CSALRSAGEGEQFF. In nucleotides, the CDR3 is TGCAGCGCGCTTAGGTCCGCGGGAGAAGGTGAGCAGTTCTTC.

This clonotype was recorded at least ten times. This chain uses TRBV7-2 with TRBJ2-1; 7 bases match TRBD2. This CDR3 has 12 residues. The ends lost 7 bases at V and 9 bases at J; junction bases unmatched: 6. The germline V gene has CDR1 SGHTA and CDR2 FQGNSA. Here the CDR3 reads CASKISGGEQFF. The CDR3 nucleotides read TGTGCCAGCAAGATCTCGGGGGGTGAGCAGTTCTTC.

This clonotype showed up just a few times. The chain combines TRBV19 with TRBJ2-2; D remains ambiguous. CDR1 and CDR2 (germline): LNHDA, SQIVND (reference sequence). This CDR3 spans 14 amino acids. V gave up 7 bases and J gave up 1 base, with 10 bases separating them. The CDR3 nucleotides are TGTGCCAGTACGCGGACCGTGAACACCGGGGAGCTGTTTTTT. Amino acid sequence: CASTRTVNTGELFF.

This clonotype was found many times. CDR3 loop: CASSFTGTGGGEQFF. CDR3 DNA: TGCGCCAGCAGCTTTACCGGGACAGGGGGCGGGGAGCAGTTCTTC. The chain links TRBV5-1 to TRBJ2-1, with TRBD1 identical over 12 bases. Per the germline V gene, CDR1 is SGHRS and CDR2 is YFSETQ. V shed 2 bases, J shed 10 bases, and the junction held 7 bases outside the gene matches. The CDR3 spans 15 residues.

Ten or more counts support this clonotype. Here the CDR3 DNA reads TGCGCCAGCAGCCAACGAGTGGCGACCTACAATGAGCAGTTCTTC. Its protein product is CASSQRVATYNEQFF. This chain joins TRBV4-3 and TRBJ2-1, with D unclear. The germline V gene encodes CDR1 LGHNA and CDR2 YSLEER. The CDR3 extends over 15 amino acids. V gave up 2 bases and J gave up 2 bases, with 10 bases separating them.

The table lists this clonotype with many counts. Germline is not matched at one junction end, which may reflect a read error. This chain joins TRBV7-8 and TRBJ2-5; the D is unclear. The CDR3 spans 14 residues. Per the germline V gene, CDR1 is SGHVS and CDR2 is FQNEAQ. CDR3 in amino acids: CSSSLGSVQETQYF. In DNA, the CDR3 is TGTTCCAGCAGCTTAGGATCAGTACAAGAGACCCAGTACTTC.

This clonotype has ten or more counts. The chain links TRBV6-2 or TRBV6-3 to TRBJ2-1; D perhaps matches TRBD2 (5 bases). CDR1 is MNHEY and CDR2 is SVGEGT in the germline V gene. V was trimmed by 2 bases and J by 8 bases, leaving 10 bases between them. The CDR3 sequence is 13 residues long. The CDR3 region has the DNA TGTGCCAGCAGTTACCTGTTGGAGGATGAGCAGTTCTTC. This encodes CASSYLLEDEQFF.

This clonotype was seen many times. The CDR3 sequence is CASSLDSSSYNEQFF. CDR3 nucleotides: TGTGCCAGCAGCCTCGACAGTAGCTCCTACAATGAGCAGTTCTTC. The chain links TRBV11-2 to TRBJ2-1; weak D call: TRBD1 (5 bases). V lost 5 bases, J lost 0 bases, and 11 bases lay in between. The CDR3 consists of 15 residues. Per the germline V gene, CDR1 is SGHAT and CDR2 is FQNNGV.

On this clonotype itself: A much larger clone is a single base away; this may be a read error. Since no conserved phenylalanine or tryptophan closes the CDR3, a read error is the likely cause. This chain links TRBV7-8 with TRBJ1-2, with unresolved D. Trimming shortened V by 0 bases and J by 8 bases, and 7 bases separated the two germline ends. The germline V gene encodes CDR1 SGHVS and CDR2 FQNEAQ. This CDR3 has 12 residues. CDR3 DNA: TGTGCCAGCAGCTTAGCGAAGACAGGCTACACCTGC. Translation: CASSLAKTGYTC.